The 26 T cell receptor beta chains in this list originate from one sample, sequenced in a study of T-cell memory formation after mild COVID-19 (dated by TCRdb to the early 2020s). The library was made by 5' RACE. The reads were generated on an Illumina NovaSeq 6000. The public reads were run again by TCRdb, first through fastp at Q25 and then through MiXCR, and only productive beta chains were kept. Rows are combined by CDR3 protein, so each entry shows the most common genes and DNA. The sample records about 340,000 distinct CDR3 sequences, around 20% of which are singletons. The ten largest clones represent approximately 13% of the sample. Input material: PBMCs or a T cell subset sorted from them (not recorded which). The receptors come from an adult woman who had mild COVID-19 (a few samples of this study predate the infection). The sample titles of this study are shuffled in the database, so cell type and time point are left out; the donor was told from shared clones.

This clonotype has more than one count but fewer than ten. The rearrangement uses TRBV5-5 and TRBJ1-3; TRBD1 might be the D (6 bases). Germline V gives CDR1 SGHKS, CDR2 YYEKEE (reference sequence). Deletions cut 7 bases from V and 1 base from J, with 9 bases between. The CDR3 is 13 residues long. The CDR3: CASHRESGNTIYF. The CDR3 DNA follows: TGTGCCAGCCACAGGGAGTCTGGAAACACCATATATTTT.

The CDR3 nucleotides are TGTGCCAGCAGTTCGCCGGGACAGGGAGTAGAGACCCAGTACTTC. Its protein is CASSSPGQGVETQYF. The chain joins TRBV12-3 or TRBV12-4 to TRBJ2-5; TRBD1 agrees at 9 bases. The CDR3 runs to 15 residues. With 4 bases clipped from V and 4 bases from J, the junction kept 7 bases outside the gene matches.

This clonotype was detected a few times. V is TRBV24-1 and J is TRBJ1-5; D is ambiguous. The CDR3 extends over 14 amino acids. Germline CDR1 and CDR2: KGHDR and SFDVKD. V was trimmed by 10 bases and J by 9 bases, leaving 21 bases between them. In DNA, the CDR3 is TGTGCCACTGCTCCTCAGAGGGTCCAAGGGCCCCAGCATTTT. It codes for CATAPQRVQGPQHF.

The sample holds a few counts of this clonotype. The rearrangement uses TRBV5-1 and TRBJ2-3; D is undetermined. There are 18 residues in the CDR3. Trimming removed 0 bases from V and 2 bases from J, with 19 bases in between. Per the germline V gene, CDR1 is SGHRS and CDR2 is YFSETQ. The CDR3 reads CASSLAGISLRNTDTQYF. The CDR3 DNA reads TGCGCCAGCAGCTTGGCCGGTATCTCACTACGAAACACAGATACGCAGTATTTT.

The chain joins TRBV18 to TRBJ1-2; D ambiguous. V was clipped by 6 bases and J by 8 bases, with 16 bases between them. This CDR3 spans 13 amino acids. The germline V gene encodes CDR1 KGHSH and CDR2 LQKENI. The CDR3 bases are TGTGCCAGCTCCCCCCCGTCTATGGGAGGCTACACCTTC. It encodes CASSPPSMGGYTF.

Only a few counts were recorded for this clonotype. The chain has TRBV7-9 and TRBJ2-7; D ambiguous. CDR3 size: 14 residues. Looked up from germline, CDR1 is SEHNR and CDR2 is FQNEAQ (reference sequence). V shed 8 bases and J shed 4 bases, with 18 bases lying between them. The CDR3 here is CASGSFKEGYEQYF. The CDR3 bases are TGTGCCAGCGGCTCCTTCAAGGAAGGATACGAGCAGTACTTC.

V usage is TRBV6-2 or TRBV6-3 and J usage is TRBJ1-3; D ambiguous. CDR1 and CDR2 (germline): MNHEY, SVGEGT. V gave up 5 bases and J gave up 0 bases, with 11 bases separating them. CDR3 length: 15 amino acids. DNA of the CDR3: TGTGCCAGCAGTAATGCAGGCGGCTCTGGAAACACCATATATTTT. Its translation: CASSNAGGSGNTIYF.

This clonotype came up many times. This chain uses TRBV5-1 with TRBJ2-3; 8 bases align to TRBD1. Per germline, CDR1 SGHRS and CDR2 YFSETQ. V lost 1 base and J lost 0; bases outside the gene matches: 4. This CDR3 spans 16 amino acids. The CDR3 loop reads CASSLLGQGSTDTQYF. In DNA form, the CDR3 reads TGCGCCAGCAGCTTGCTAGGACAGGGTAGCACAGATACGCAGTATTTT. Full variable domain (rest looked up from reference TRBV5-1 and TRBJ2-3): KAGVTQTPRYLIKTRGQQVTLSCSPISGHRSVSWYQQTPGQGLQFLFEYFSETQRNKGNFPGRFSGRQFSNSRSEMNVSTLELGDSALYLCASSLLGQGSTDTQYFGPGTRLTVL.

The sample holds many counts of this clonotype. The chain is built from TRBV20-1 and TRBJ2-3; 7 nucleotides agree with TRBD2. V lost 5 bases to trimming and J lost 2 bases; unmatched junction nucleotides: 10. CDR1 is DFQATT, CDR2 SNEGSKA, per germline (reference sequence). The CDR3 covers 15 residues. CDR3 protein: CSALLVGGFTDTQYF. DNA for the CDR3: TGCAGTGCTCTCCTAGTGGGAGGGTTCACAGATACGCAGTATTTT.

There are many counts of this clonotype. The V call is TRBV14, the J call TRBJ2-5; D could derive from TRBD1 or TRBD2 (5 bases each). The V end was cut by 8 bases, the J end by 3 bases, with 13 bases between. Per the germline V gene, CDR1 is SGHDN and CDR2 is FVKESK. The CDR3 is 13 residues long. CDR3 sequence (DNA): TGTGCCAGCCGGGGACCGGCGGAAGAGACCCAGTACTTC. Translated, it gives CASRGPAEETQYF.

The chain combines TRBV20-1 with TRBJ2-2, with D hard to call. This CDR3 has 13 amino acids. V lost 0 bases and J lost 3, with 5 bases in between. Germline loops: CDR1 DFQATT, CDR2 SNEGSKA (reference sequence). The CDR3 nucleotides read TGCAGTGCTAGAGATCCCTACACCGGGGAGCTGTTTTTT. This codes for CSARDPYTGELFF.

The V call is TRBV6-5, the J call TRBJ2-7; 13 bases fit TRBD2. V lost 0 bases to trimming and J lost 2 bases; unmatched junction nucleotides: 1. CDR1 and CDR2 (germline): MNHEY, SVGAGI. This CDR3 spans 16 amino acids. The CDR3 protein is CASSYSGLAGAYEQYF. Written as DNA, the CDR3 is TGTGCCAGCAGTTACTCCGGACTAGCGGGAGCCTACGAGCAGTACTTC.

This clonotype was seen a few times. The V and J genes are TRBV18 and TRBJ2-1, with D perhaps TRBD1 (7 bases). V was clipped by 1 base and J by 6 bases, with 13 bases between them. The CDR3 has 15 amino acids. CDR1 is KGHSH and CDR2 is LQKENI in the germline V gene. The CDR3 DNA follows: TGTGCCAGCTCACCACGCCAGGGGGGCGGCAATGAGCAGTTCTTC. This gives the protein CASSPRQGGGNEQFF.

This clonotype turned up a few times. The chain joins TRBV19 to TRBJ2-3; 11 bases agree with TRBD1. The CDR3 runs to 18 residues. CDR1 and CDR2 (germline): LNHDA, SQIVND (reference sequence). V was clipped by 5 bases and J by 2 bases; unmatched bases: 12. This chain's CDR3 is CASSPTRGDRGFTDTQYF. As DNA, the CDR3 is TGTGCCAGTAGTCCGACACGTGGGGACAGGGGGTTCACAGATACGCAGTATTTT.

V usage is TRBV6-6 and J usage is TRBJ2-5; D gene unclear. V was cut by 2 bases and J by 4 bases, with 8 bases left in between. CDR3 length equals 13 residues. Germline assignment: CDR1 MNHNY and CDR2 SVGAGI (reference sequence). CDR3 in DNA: TGTGCCAGCAGTTACGTCTCGCGAGAGACCCAGTACTTC. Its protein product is CASSYVSRETQYF.

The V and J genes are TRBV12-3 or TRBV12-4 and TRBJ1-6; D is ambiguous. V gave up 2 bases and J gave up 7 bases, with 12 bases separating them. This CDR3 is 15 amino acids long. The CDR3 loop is CASSLTYPPNSPLHF. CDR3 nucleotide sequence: TGTGCCAGCAGTTTAACGTATCCCCCCAATTCACCCCTCCACTTT.

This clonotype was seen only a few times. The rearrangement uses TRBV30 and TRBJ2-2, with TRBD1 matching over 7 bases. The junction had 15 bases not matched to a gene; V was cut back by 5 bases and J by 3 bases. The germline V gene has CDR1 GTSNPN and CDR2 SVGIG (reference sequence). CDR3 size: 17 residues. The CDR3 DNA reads TGTGCCTGGGGGCCTCTCTCGCCCAGGGGGTACACCGGGGAGCTGTTTTTT. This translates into CAWGPLSPRGYTGELFF.

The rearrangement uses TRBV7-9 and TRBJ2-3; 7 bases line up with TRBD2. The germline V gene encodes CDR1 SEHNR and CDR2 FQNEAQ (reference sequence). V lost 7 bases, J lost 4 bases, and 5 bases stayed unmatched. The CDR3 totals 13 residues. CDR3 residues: CASTVSGPDTQYF. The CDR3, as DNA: TGTGCCAGCACCGTTAGCGGGCCAGATACGCAGTATTTT.

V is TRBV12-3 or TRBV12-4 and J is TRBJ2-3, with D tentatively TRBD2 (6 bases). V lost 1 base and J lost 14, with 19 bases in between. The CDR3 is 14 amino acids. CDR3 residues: CASSLETRGAKSYF. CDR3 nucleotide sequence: TGTGCCAGCAGTTTAGAGACTAGAGGGGCAAAATCGTATTTT.

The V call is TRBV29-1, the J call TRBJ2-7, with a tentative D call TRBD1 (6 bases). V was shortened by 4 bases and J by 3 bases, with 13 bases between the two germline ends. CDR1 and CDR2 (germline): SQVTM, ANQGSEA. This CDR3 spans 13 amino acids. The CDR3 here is CSVAQDSIYEQYF. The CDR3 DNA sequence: TGCAGCGTTGCCCAGGACAGTATCTACGAGCAGTACTTC.

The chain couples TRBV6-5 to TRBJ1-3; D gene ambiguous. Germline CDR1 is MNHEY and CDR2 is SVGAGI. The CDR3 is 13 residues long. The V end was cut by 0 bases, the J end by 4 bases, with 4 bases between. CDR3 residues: CASSYSPGNTIYF. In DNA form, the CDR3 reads TGTGCCAGCAGTTACTCCCCAGGAAACACCATATATTTT.

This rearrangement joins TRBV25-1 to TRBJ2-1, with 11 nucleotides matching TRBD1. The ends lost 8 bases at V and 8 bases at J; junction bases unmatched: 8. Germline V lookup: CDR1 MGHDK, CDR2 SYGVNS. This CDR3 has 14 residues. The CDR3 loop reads CASSTGQGGDEQFF. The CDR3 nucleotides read TGTGCCAGCTCTACGGGACAGGGGGGCGATGAGCAGTTCTTC.

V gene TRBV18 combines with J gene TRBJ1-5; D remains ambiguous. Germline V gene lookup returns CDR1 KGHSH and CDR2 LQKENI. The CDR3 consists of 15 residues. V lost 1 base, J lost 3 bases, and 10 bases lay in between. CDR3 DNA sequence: TGTGCCAGCTCACCACAAAAGGCCGACAATCAGCCCCAGCATTTT. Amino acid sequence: CASSPQKADNQPQHF.

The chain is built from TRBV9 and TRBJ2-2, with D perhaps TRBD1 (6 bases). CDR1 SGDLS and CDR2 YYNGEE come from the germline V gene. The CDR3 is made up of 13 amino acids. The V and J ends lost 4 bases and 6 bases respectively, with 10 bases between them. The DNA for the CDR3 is TGTGCCAGCAGCCAGGGGTTGGCCGGGGAGCTGTTTTTT. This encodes CASSQGLAGELFF. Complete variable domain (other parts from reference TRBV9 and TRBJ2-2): DSGVTQTPKHLITATGQRVTLRCSPRSGDLSVYWYQQSLDQGLQFLIQYYNGEERAKGNILERFSAQQFPDLHSELNLSSLELGDSALYFCASSQGLAGELFFGEGSRLTVL.

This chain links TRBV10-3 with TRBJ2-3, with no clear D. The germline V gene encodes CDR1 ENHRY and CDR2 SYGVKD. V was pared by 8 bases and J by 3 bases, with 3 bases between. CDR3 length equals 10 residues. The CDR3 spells CAIGTDTQYF. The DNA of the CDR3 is TGTGCCATCGGAACAGATACGCAGTATTTT.

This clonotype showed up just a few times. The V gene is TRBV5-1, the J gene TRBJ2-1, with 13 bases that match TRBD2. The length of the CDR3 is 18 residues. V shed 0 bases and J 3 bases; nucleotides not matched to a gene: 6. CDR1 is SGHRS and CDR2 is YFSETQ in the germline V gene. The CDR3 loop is CASSLVRTSGSYYNEQFF. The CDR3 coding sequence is TGCGCCAGCAGCTTGGTCAGGACTAGCGGGAGCTACTACAATGAGCAGTTCTTC.